Below, 8 T cell receptor beta chains from the same sample are listed, as sequenced in a study of T cells in women clearing cervical HPV infection. Clones were read by immunoSEQ multiplex PCR, and TCRdb kept only the in-frame ones, dropping some. In all, the sample yields around 18,000 clones. Material for sequencing was blood buffy coat. Receptor source: a woman between 18 and 70 years old with a cervical HPV16 infection that either progressed to CIN3+ or cleared (not recorded which).

On this clone itself: The read halts 3 residues ahead of the CDR3 end, with the missing end drawn from the germline J gene. The chain recombines TRBV20-1 with TRBJ1-6, with 7 bases fitting TRBD1. Trimming at V came to 3 bases and at J to 5 bases, leaving 4 bases not matched to a gene. Germline CDR1 DFQATT, CDR2 SNEGSKA (reference sequence). This CDR3 region has 14 residues. CDR3 region: CSARPGTDNSPLHF. Partial CDR3 DNA: TGCAGTGCTAGGCCCGGGACAGATAATTCACCC.

Note on this clone: Sequencing ends 3 residues short of the CDR3 end; the germline J gene provides the rest. The chain couples TRBV5-1 to TRBJ1-4, with TRBD1 as a possible D gene (6 bases). CDR1 and CDR2 from the germline V gene are SGHRS and YFSETQ. Between the trimmed V and J ends, which lost 0 bases and 8 bases, there was a span of 23 bases. The CDR3 consists of 18 residues. Partial CDR3 DNA: TGCGCCAGCAGCTTGGGGGGGCTGTCCCCGAGGAGCACCGAAAAA. Its protein product is CASSLGGLSPRSTEK. The CDR3 in its entirety is CASSLGGLSPRSTEKLFF.

As regards this clone: The read halts 3 residues ahead of the CDR3 end, with the missing end drawn from the germline J gene. This rearrangement joins TRBV19 to TRBJ1-6; a weak D match, TRBD1 (6 bases). Germline-derived CDR1 and CDR2 are LNHDA and SQIVND (reference sequence). The CDR3 covers 13 residues. The DNA read from the CDR3 is TGTGCCACAAACGAGGGGGACACCGTATCC. It encodes CATNEGDTVS. The entire CDR3 reads CATNEGDTVSLHF.

Remarks on this clone: From the germline J gene comes the end of the CDR3, since the read stops 3 residues before it. The chain joins TRBV7-3 to TRBJ2-1; D perhaps matches TRBD2 (5 bases). V lost 6 bases and J 6 bases, leaving 18 bases between the germline ends. The length of the CDR3 is 15 residues. Germline assignment: CDR1 SGHTA and CDR2 FQGTGA. The CDR3 is CASSRGPLGPNEQFF. The CDR3 DNA, read in part, is TGTGCCAGCAGTAGAGGGCCCCTGGGCCCCAATGAG.

As for this clone: The CDR3 end falls 3 residues outside the read, so it is completed with the germline J gene. V gene TRBV12-3 or TRBV12-4 combines with J gene TRBJ2-1; possibly TRBD2 for D (7 bases). Trimming pared 2 bases from V and 4 bases from J, leaving 9 bases between. CDR3 length equals 14 residues. The CDR3 DNA, read in part, is TGTGCCAGCAGTTTAAGGGGGGGGTACAATGAG. This encodes CASSLRGGYNE. The full CDR3 is CASSLRGGYNEQFF.

A remark on this clone: The CDR3 end lies 3 residues beyond the end of the read and is filled in from the germline J gene. The chain has TRBV4-1 and TRBJ1-3; TRBD1 matches 7 bases. This CDR3 comprises 14 residues. Germline loops: CDR1 MGHRA, CDR2 YSYEKL. J gave up 4 bases and V 4 bases, and 4 bases lay outside the gene matches. CDR3 bases read: TGCGCCAGCAGCCCGACAGGGCTAGGAAACACC. Translated, it gives CASSPTGLGNT. The full CDR3 is CASSPTGLGNTIYF.

Remarks on this clone: The CDR3 extends 3 residues past the end of the read, so its final part is completed from the germline J gene. The chain couples TRBV11-2 to TRBJ1-5, with D unresolved. V gave up 5 bases and J gave up 6 bases, with 8 bases separating them. The CDR3 consists of 12 residues. CDR1 and CDR2 from the germline V gene are SGHAT and FQNNGV. The CDR3 spells CASSPPGQPQHF. The DNA read from the CDR3 is TGTGCCAGCAGCCCCCCCGGTCAGCCC.

Concerning this clone itself: The sequenced fragment ends 3 residues before the CDR3 boundary, so the rest is inferred from the germline J gene. The genes are TRBV2 and TRBJ1-5; TRBD1 aligns across 10 bases. Trimming at V came to 5 bases and at J to 3 bases, leaving 4 bases not matched to a gene. Germline V gene lookup returns CDR1 SNHLY and CDR2 FYNNEI. The CDR3 has 15 amino acids. The CDR3: CASSPGQGNNQPQHF. CDR3 DNA, as far as it was read: TGTGCCAGCAGTCCGGGACAGGGGAACAATCAGCCC.